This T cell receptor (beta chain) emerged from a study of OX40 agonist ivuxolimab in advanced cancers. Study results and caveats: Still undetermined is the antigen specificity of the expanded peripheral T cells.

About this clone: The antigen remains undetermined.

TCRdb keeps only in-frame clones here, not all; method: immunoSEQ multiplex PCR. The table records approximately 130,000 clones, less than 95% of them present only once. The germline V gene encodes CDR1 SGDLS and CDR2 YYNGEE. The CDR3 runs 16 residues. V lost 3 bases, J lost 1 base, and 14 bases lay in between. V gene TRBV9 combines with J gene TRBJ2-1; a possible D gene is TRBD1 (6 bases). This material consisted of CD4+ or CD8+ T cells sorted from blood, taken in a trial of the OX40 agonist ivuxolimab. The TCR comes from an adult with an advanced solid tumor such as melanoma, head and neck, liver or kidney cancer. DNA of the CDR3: TGTGCCAGCAGCGCCAGGGACACCAATTCCTACAATGAGCAGTTCTTC. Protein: CASSARDTNSYNEQFF.